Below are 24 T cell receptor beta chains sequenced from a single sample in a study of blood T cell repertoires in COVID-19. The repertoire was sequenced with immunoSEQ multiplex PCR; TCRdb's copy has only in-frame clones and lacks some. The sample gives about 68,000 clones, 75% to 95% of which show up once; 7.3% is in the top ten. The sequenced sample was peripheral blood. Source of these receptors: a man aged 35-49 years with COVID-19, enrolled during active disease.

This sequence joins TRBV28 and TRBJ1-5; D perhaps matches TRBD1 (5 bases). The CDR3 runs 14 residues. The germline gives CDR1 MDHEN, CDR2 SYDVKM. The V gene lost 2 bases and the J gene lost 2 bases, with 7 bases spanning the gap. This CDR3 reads CASSLATGNQPQHF. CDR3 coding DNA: TGTGCCAGCAGTTTAGCGACAGGCAATCAGCCCCAGCATTTT.

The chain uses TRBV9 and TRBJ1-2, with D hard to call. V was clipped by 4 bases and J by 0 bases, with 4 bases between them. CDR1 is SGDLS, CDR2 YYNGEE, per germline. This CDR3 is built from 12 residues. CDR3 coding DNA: TGTGCCAGCAGCCCGGCTAACTATGGCTACACCTTC. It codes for CASSPANYGYTF.

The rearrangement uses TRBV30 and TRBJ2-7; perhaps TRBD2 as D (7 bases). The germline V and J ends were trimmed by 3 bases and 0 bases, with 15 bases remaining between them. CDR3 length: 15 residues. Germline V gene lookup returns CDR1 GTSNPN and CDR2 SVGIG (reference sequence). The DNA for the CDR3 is TGTGCCTGGAGGGGGGGGGCAACACCCTCCTACGAGCAGTACTTC. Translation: CAWRGGATPSYEQYF.

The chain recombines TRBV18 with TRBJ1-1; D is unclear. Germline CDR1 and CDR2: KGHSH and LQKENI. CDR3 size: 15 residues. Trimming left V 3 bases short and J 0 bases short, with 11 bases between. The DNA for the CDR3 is TGTGCCAGCTCACCCCCGAGTCCGATGAACACTGAAGCTTTCTTT. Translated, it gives CASSPPSPMNTEAFF. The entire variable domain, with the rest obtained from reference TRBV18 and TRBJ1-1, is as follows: NAGVMQNPRHLVRRRGQEARLRCSPMKGHSHVYWYRQLPEEGLKFMVYLQKENIIDESGMPKERFSAEFPKEGPSILRIQQVVRGDSAAYFCASSPPSPMNTEAFFGQGTRLTVV.

The CDR3 here is CASSRGGLSPLHF. CDR3 bases: TGTGCCAGCAGCCGCGGGGGGCTTTCACCCCTCCACTTT. The J gene is TRBJ1-6, the V gene TRBV3-1 (or the pseudogene TRBV3-2); D is perhaps TRBD1 (6 bases). The CDR3 length is 13 residues. Per germline, CDR1 LGHDT and CDR2 YNNKEL (reference sequence). The ends were cut back, 4 bases at V and 9 bases at J, with 10 bases in the middle.

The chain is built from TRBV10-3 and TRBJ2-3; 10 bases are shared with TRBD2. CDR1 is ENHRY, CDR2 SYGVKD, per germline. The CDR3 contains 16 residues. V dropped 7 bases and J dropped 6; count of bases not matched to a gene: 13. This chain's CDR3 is CAINPSGGDVPDTQYF. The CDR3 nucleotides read TGTGCCATCAATCCCAGCGGGGGGGACGTTCCGGATACGCAGTATTTT.

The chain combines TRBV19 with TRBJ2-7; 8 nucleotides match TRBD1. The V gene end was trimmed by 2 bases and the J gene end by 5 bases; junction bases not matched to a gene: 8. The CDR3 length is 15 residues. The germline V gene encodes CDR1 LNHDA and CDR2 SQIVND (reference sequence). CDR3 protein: CASSIYPGQGNEQYF. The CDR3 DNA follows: TGTGCCAGTAGTATATACCCCGGACAGGGCAACGAGCAGTACTTC.

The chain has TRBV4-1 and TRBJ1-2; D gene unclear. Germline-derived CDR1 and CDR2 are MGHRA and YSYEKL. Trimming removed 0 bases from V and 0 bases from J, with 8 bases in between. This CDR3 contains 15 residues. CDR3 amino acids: CASSQEAEANYGYTF. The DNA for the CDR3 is TGCGCCAGCAGCCAAGAGGCAGAAGCTAACTATGGCTACACCTTC.

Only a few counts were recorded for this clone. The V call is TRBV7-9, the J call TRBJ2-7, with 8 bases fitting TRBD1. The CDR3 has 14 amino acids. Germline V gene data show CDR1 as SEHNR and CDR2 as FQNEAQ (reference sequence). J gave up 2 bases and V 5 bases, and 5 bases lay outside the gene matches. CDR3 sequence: CASSGRDRPYEQYF. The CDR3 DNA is TGTGCCAGCAGCGGCCGGGACAGGCCCTACGAGCAGTACTTC.

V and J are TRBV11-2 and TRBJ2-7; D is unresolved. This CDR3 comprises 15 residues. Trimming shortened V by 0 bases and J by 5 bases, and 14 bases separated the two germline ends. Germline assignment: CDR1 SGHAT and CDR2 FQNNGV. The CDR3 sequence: CASSLDIRRWDEQYF. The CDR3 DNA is TGTGCCAGCAGCTTAGATATACGCAGGTGGGACGAGCAGTACTTC.

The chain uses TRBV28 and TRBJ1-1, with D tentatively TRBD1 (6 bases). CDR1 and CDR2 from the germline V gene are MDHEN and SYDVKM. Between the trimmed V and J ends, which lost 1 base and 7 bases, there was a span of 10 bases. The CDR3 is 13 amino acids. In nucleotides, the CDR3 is TGTGCCAGCAGTTTATCCCGGACAGTTGAAGCTTTCTTT. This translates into CASSLSRTVEAFF.

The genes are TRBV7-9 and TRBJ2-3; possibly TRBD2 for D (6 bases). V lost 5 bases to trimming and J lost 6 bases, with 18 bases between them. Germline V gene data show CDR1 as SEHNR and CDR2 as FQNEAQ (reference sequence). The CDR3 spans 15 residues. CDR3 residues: CASSERDGGGDTQYF. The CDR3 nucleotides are TGTGCCAGCAGCGAACGGGACGGCGGAGGGGATACGCAGTATTTT.

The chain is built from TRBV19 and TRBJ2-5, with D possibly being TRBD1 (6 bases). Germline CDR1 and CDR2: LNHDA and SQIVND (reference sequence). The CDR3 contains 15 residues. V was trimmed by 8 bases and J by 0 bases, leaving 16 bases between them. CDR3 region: CASGGGQGYQETQYF. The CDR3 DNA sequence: TGTGCCAGTGGGGGCGGGCAGGGGTACCAAGAGACCCAGTACTTC.

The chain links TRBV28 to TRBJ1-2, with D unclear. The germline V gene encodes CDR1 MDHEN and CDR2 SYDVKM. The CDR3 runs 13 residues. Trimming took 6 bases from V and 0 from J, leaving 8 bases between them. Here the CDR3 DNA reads TGTGCCAGCAGACAACAAGCTAACTATGGCTACACCTTC. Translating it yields CASRQQANYGYTF.

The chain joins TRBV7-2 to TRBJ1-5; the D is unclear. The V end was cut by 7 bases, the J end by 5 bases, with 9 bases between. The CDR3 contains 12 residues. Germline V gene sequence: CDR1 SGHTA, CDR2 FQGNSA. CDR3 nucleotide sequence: TGTGCCAGCAACAGTTTTGATCAGCCCCAGCATTTT. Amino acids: CASNSFDQPQHF.

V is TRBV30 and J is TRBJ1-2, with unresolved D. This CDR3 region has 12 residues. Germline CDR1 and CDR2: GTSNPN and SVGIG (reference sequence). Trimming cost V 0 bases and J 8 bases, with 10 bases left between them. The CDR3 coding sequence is TGTGCCTGGAGTGTACAAGAGGAGGGCTACACCTTC. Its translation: CAWSVQEEGYTF.

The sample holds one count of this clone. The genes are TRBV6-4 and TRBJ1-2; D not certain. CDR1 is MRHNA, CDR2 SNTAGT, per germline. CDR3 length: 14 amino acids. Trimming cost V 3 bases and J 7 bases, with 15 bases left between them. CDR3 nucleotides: TGTGCCAGCAGTGAAAGTTTGGGCTCAACTGGCTACACCTTC. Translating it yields CASSESLGSTGYTF.

The CDR3 DNA sequence: TGTGCCAGCAGTTCATACGACAGGGGTAGAAACACCATATATTTT. Protein product: CASSSYDRGRNTIYF. V is TRBV6-6 and J is TRBJ1-3; 8 nucleotides line up with TRBD1. CDR1 is MNHNY, CDR2 SVGAGI, per germline (reference sequence). The V and J ends lost 4 bases and 5 bases, in that order; junction bases with no gene match: 7. CDR3 size: 15 residues.

DNA for the CDR3: TGTGCCAGCGCGGCGGATAATAATTCACCCCTCCACTTT. Its protein product is CASAADNNSPLHF. The chain recombines TRBV6-5 with TRBJ1-6, with D hard to call. There are 13 residues in the CDR3. Germline CDR1 is MNHEY and CDR2 is SVGAGI. The V end was cut by 8 bases, the J end by 5 bases, with 10 bases between.

CDR3 sequence reads: CASSFTPSTDTQYF. CDR3 bases: TGTGCCAGCAGCTTCACTCCTTCGACAGATACGCAGTATTTT. This rearrangement joins TRBV7-2 to TRBJ2-3; D is ambiguous. CDR1 is SGHTA, CDR2 FQGNSA, per germline. This CDR3 has 14 residues. V was cut by 3 bases and J by 3 bases, with 10 bases left in between.

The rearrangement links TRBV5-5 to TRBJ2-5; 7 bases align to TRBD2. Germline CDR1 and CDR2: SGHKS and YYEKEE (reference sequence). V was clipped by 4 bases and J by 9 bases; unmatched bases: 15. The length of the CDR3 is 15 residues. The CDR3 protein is CASSEVEDPRGAQYF. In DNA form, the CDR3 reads TGTGCCAGCAGCGAGGTAGAGGACCCACGGGGGGCCCAGTACTTC.

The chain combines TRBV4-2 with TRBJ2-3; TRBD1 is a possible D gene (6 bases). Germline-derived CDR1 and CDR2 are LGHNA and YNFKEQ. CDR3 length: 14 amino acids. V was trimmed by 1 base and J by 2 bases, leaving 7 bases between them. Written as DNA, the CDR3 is TGTGCCAGCAGCCAAGGGGACAACACAGATACGCAGTATTTT. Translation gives CASSQGDNTDTQYF.

The CDR3 sequence: CASGGSQPQHF. CDR3 DNA: TGTGCCAGCGGTGGTAGTCAGCCCCAGCATTTT. The chain links TRBV2 to TRBJ1-5; D remains unclear. CDR1 and CDR2 (germline): SNHLY, FYNNEI. The CDR3 runs 11 residues. V lost 8 bases, J lost 6 bases, and 8 bases lay in between.

The CDR3 nucleotides read TGTGCCATCAGTGACCCCGGAGGTTACGAGCAGTACTTC. It is translated as CAISDPGGYEQYF. The chain uses TRBV10-3 and TRBJ2-7; possibly TRBD2 for D (5 bases). The V gene lost 3 bases and the J gene lost 4 bases, with 10 bases spanning the gap. CDR3 length: 13 amino acids. Germline CDR1 and CDR2: ENHRY and SYGVKD.